The entry below describes one TCR beta chain. Its antigen is unidentified. This sample is drawn from a study of beta chain features in type 1 diabetes. Study-level points and caveats: TCRB CDR3 length was moderately but significantly reduced in all four CD4+ subsets of Type 1 diabetes patients.

Trimming left V 5 bases short and J 4 bases short, with 17 bases between. This CDR3 is built from 16 residues. Germline loops: CDR1 MNHNY, CDR2 SVGAGI (reference sequence). Sequencing targeted expressed TCRB transcripts, as all isolated RNA had been reverse transcribed. The assay was immunoSEQ multiplex PCR, and TCRdb's table has in-frame clones only and misses some. Found here are about 370,000 clones, 9.6% of them singletons; the top ten hold about 0.64%. What was sequenced was central memory CD4+ T cells from blood. This clonotype was sampled from a man aged 25 to 40 with type 1 diabetes. The V and J genes are TRBV6-6 and TRBJ2-2; a possible D gene is TRBD2 (6 bases). The CDR3 DNA reads as TGTGCCAGCAGTCCCGGGACTCCTCTTCCCACCGGGGAGCTGTTTTTT. It is translated as CASSPGTPLPTGELFF.